This T cell receptor (beta chain) was found in a study of CD8+ T cells in alopecia areata (dated by TCRdb to the late 2010s). Regarding the study in general: Treated patients were enrolled in an open-label pilot trial of oral tofacitinib at 5 to 10 mg twice daily for moderate-to-severe alopecia areata. In both human patients and the C3H/HeJ mouse model, the study applied high-throughput TCRbeta sequencing to look at T cell clonal expansion in alopecia areata. Scalp clonality was compared among normal scalp (n=4), patchy alopecia areata scalp (n=8), and alopecia totalis/universalis scalp (n=8). Biopsies were taken from tofacitinib-treated patients at baseline and again at 4 and 24 weeks into treatment, and several of those patients also had a later scalp biopsy. Scalp tissue and sorted CD4+ and CD8+ peripheral blood T cells from patchy and totalis/universalis alopecia areata patients and from healthy controls were covered by human TCRbeta sequencing. RNA was extracted with the PAXgene miRNA kit for fixed scalp, the miRNeasy kit for PBMCs, and the RNeasy kit for mouse skin. Tofacitinib was given for 6 to 18 months, followed by 6 months of follow-up off drug to assess delayed response and recurrence. TCRbeta CDR3 regions were amplified by immunoSEQ multiplex PCR using 35 Vbeta forward and 13 Jbeta reverse primers. The full study reports these points: Unlike mouse skin, where gammadelta T cells dominate, normal human skin contains resident alphabeta T cells that get sequenced too, which complicates analysis of the scalp TCR repertoire. Compared with mice, TCR sequences shared between patients were less clear, possibly partly because of HLA diversity across the patient population. Compared with normal scalp, lesional scalp, particularly in alopecia totalis/universalis, had higher clonality and more expanded CD8+ clones, which suggests antigenic drive.

In regard to this clone: Its antigen remains undetermined. No per-base quality is available; no much larger clone lies one base away.

Libraries were constructed by the immunoSEQ multiplex PCR assay. RNA was extracted from all samples and reverse transcribed into cDNA, which served as template for TCR sequencing. SuperScript III was used for first-strand cDNA synthesis, primed with a 2:1 mix of oligo-dT and random hexamers. Amplification bias was assessed with a synthetic immune receptor repertoire, and residual bias was removed computationally. Concerning the study's data processing: After raw reads were preprocessed to remove errors, the CDR3 was defined following IMGT conventions as running from the conserved cysteine to phenylalanine. Clonality was computed as 1 minus the Shannon entropy, with the entropy normalized by log2 of the number of productive unique TCRs. Whether scalp clones were CD4 or CD8 was inferred by matching scalp TCRbeta sequences against CD4 and CD8 repertoires sorted from blood. Sourced from immuneACCESS, this table was stored by TCRdb with only in-frame sequences that have V and J called. A share of the clones is absent; for the studies checked, an unresolved V gene accounts for under half, and the remainder has no known explanation. V and J calls and clone size are given by that table; D and trimming were obtained from the DNA. The sample yields about 140,000 clones; 40% to 55% were counted once. Clones ranked in the top ten supply over 0.85% of the sample.

The time point label of this sample denotes: baseline before oral tofacitinib. From alopecia areata patients, peripheral blood was collected along with lesional scalp punch biopsies. PBMCs were separated by density centrifugation and stained for CD3, CD4 and CD8, after which CD4+ and CD8+ T cells were sorted on a FACSAria. The receptor was derived from a human donor with alopecia areata. Sequenced here: CD4+ T cells sorted from blood, sampled at week 0.

The CDR3: CSVEDGRQTGIDGYTF. The DNA reads as follows: TGCAGCGTTGAAGATGGGCGACAGACAGGGATTGATGGCTACACCTTC. The chain is assembled from TRBV29-1 and TRBJ1-2, and TRBD1 aligns with 7 junction nucleotides. Per the germline V gene, SQVTM is the CDR1 and ANQGSEA is the CDR2. Spanning cysteine to phenylalanine, the CDR3 consists of 16 amino acids. The DNA shown is the 48-base CDR3, in frame from base 1. V and J are trimmed by 0 bases and 6 bases, and the gene matches miss 13 bases of the junction.